This T cell receptor beta chain appears in the sequencing data of a study of PD-1 blockade in classical Hodgkin lymphoma. Sequencing used immunoSEQ multiplex PCR; TCRdb keeps in-frame clones, though not all of them. The sample has around 35,000 clones; around 90% are singletons. The CDR3 runs 13 residues. The V end was cut by 2 bases, the J end by 0 bases, with 7 bases between. Germline V gene lookup returns CDR1 SQVTM and CDR2 ANQGSEA. Note on this clone: The antigen is unknown.

Relapse after autologous stem cell transplantation occurred in every patient, and brentuximab vedotin exposure varied. Whole-study findings and limits: Relapsed/refractory patients reportedly had the lowest baseline TCR diversity, below newly diagnosed patients, who were below healthy donors.

This chain uses TRBV29-1 with TRBJ1-2; D call uncertain. The material sequenced was peripheral blood mononuclear cells (PBMCs), taken before the second cycle of nivolumab. This TCR derives from a human donor with classical Hodgkin lymphoma. This CDR3 is CSVEPKANYGYTF. The CDR3, as DNA: TGCAGCGTTGAACCGAAAGCTAACTATGGCTACACCTTC.